The 7 T cell receptor beta chains below were found in one sample sequenced in a study of T cells after yellow fever vaccination. MiXCR, applied by TCRdb to the 5' RACE reads, yields one record per CDR3 protein. The sample has 150,000 to 200,000 distinct CDR3 sequences, 9.5% to 12% seen once. The sample was CD8+ T cells sorted from PBMCs, taken 15 days after the yellow fever booster vaccination. These TCRs come from a man younger than 35 who received the YFV17D yellow fever vaccine.

The sample holds a few counts of this clonotype. This chain connects TRBV18 to TRBJ2-5; D may be TRBD2 (6 bases). The V end was cut by 2 bases, the J end by 4 bases, with 8 bases between. The CDR3 spans 13 residues. Germline CDR1 KGHSH, CDR2 LQKENI. The CDR3 protein is CASSPGGRETQYF. Written as DNA, the CDR3 is TGTGCCAGCTCACCAGGGGGGAGAGAGACCCAGTACTTC.

This chain connects TRBV3-1 to TRBJ2-3; 7 bases fit TRBD1. Germline CDR1 and CDR2: LGHDT and YNNKEL (reference sequence). The CDR3 has 17 amino acids. The junction had 8 bases not matched to a gene; V was cut back by 2 bases and J by 0 bases. The DNA of the CDR3 is TGTGCCAGCAGCCAACTTACTCAGGGGGACAGCACAGATACGCAGTATTTT. This codes for CASSQLTQGDSTDTQYF.

V and J are TRBV4-1 and TRBJ1-1; possibly TRBD1 for D (6 bases). The CDR3 runs 16 residues. CDR1 and CDR2 (germline): MGHRA, YSYEKL. V was shortened by 3 bases and J by 0 bases, with 14 bases between the two germline ends. CDR3 nucleotides: TGCGCCAGCAGCCACCCCAACGGGGACATGAACACTGAAGCTTTCTTT. This encodes CASSHPNGDMNTEAFF.

This clonotype was detected ten times or more. The chain has TRBV4-1 and TRBJ2-6; maybe TRBD1 (6 bases). Germline V lookup: CDR1 MGHRA, CDR2 YSYEKL. The CDR3 loop spans 15 amino acids. V was pared by 1 base and J by 6 bases, with 10 bases between. CDR3 in amino acids: CASSQVAGVANVLTF. Here the CDR3 DNA reads TGCGCCAGCAGCCAAGTGGCAGGGGTGGCCAACGTCCTGACTTTC.

V and J are TRBV7-9 and TRBJ2-7; 8 bases fit TRBD1. Germline assignment: CDR1 SEHNR and CDR2 FQNEAQ (reference sequence). The CDR3 sequence is 15 residues long. The V segment lost 5 bases and the J segment 3 bases; nucleotides outside the gene matches: 9. The CDR3 protein is CASSDDRGYRYEQYF. The CDR3 region has the DNA TGTGCCAGCAGCGACGACAGGGGATATCGCTACGAGCAGTACTTC.

The chain carries TRBV7-9 and TRBJ1-4; TRBD1 agrees at 9 bases. Germline V lookup: CDR1 SEHNR, CDR2 FQNEAQ (reference sequence). V was pared by 7 bases and J by 7 bases, with 7 bases of the junction left unmatched. This CDR3 spans 14 amino acids. In nucleotides, the CDR3 is TGTGCCAGCACCCCGACAGGGGGAAGTGAAAAACTGTTTTTT. Translating gives CASTPTGGSEKLFF.

This clonotype was counted between two and nine times. The V gene is TRBV20-1, the J gene TRBJ2-5; D unclear. V shed 3 bases and J shed 1 base, with 15 bases lying between them. CDR3 length equals 15 residues. From germline, CDR1 is DFQATT and CDR2 SNEGSKA (reference sequence). The CDR3, as DNA: TGCAGTGCTAGTCCCCCTGGGCGATCCCAAGAGACCCAGTACTTC. Its translation: CSASPPGRSQETQYF.